The subject of this entry is one T cell receptor beta chain. 60 Vbeta and 13 Jbeta primers were used in PCR. Data came from immunoSEQ multiplex PCR; TCRdb stores just in-frame clones and leaves some out. The data show approximately 97,000 clones, 65% to 90% seen once. The sample belongs to a study of cytomegalovirus exposure and HLA in healthy donors. This CDR3 contains 14 residues. CDR1 is MDHEN and CDR2 is SYDVKM in the germline V gene. Trimming left V 6 bases short and J 5 bases short, with 13 bases between. This chain links TRBV28 with TRBJ2-2, with D tentatively TRBD1 (5 bases). The source material was PBMCs. The clonotype comes from a woman between 65 and 79 years old in good health and CMV-seropositive. The CDR3 nucleotides read TGTGCCAGCAGCCGAAGGAAGGGGACCGGGGAGCTGTTTTTT. Its protein product is CASSRRKGTGELFF. The full variable domain, completed using reference TRBV28 and TRBJ2-2, is DVKVTQSSRYLVKRTGEKVFLECVQDMDHENMFWYRQDPGLGLRLIYFSYDVKMKEKGDIPEGYSVSREKKERFSLILESASTNQTSMYLCASSRRKGTGELFFGEGSRLTVL.